These 6 T cell receptor beta chains came from one sample sequenced in a study of PD-L1 blockade in urothelial cancer. Profiling relied on immunoSEQ multiplex PCR, and the TCRdb table lists in-frame clones only, not all of them. The sample lists under 3,000 clones; under 45% were seen once. The specimen was tumor tissue, collected before atezolizumab (anti-PD-L1) treatment. Receptors were obtained from a man aged 55 to 70 with urothelial cancer.

This clone was recorded once. This rearrangement joins TRBV18 to TRBJ1-3; 8 nucleotides align to TRBD1. CDR3 length: 14 amino acids. Germline trimming cut 5 bases from V and 4 bases from J; bases unmatched to any gene: 4. In germline, CDR1 is KGHSH, CDR2 LQKENI. The CDR3 sequence is CASSSTGAGNTIYF. In DNA, the CDR3 is TGTGCCAGCTCATCGACAGGGGCAGGAAACACCATATATTTT.

The chain has TRBV6-7 and TRBJ2-7; D not certain. TRBV6-7 is an ORF, with its function uncertain. CDR3 length: 11 amino acids. V was shortened by 10 bases and J by 9 bases, with 16 bases between the two germline ends. The CDR3 reads CAIKTRWVQYF. In DNA, the CDR3 is TGTGCCATCAAGACCAGGTGGGTGCAGTACTTC.

CDR3 protein: CSVGTSGRSYNEQFF. The CDR3 region has the DNA TGCAGCGTTGGGACTAGCGGGAGGTCCTACAATGAGCAGTTCTTC. This chain joins TRBV29-1 and TRBJ2-1, with TRBD2 matching 14 bases. The CDR3 loop spans 15 amino acids. From germline, CDR1 is SQVTM and CDR2 ANQGSEA. V was pared by 4 bases and J by 1 base, with 0 bases of the junction left unmatched.

The chain recombines TRBV29-1 with TRBJ2-5; 16 bases map to TRBD2. From germline, CDR1 is SQVTM and CDR2 ANQGSEA. The CDR3 is 15 residues long. V shed 6 bases and J 5 bases; nucleotides not matched to a gene: 6. The CDR3 region has the DNA TGCAGCGTGGGGACTAGCGGGGGGGCACGGGAGACCCAGTACTTC. Its translation is CSVGTSGGARETQYF.

As DNA, the CDR3 is TGTGCCAGCCGGGGCAGTTACAATGAGCAGTTCTTC. Translated, it gives CASRGSYNEQFF. This chain joins TRBV19 and TRBJ2-1; the D gene could be TRBD1 or TRBD2 (5 bases each). Germline CDR1 reads LNHDA; CDR2 reads SQIVND (reference sequence). The CDR3 spans 12 residues. Trimming took off 9 bases at V and 4 bases at J, with 10 bases between the two ends.

The V call is TRBV19, the J call TRBJ2-1; the match to TRBD2 covers 14 bases. CDR1 LNHDA and CDR2 SQIVND come from the germline V gene (reference sequence). This CDR3 has 15 residues. Trimming took 5 bases from V and 8 from J; bases not matched to a gene: 5. The CDR3 loop reads CASSSGLAGVHEQFF. The CDR3 DNA sequence: TGTGCCAGTAGTTCGGGACTAGCGGGAGTTCATGAGCAGTTCTTC.